The table lists the clone carrying this TCR beta chain with a count of one. What it recognizes is unknown. Profiling relied on immunoSEQ multiplex PCR, and the TCRdb table lists in-frame clones only, not all of them. The top ten clones hold roughly 1.5% of a sample with tens of thousands of clones, 85% to 90% of them seen once. The data are from a study of graft-versus-host responses after intestinal transplantation. General observations from the study: Graft-versus-host to host-versus-graft clonal ratios in allografts were high in patients with graft-donor T cell macrochimerism.

The germline gives CDR1 SNHLY, CDR2 FYNNEI. V dropped 10 bases and J dropped 3 bases, with 18 bases sitting between them. The CDR3 totals 14 residues. The clonotype originates from a human patient who received an intestinal transplant, so some T cells may come from the graft donor. The sample consisted of PBMCs, taken 26 days after transplant. The chain employs TRBV2 and TRBJ1-1; weak D call: TRBD1 (6 bases). CDR3 region: CAIMNTGKYTEAFF. In DNA form, the CDR3 reads TGTGCCATCATGAATACAGGGAAGTACACTGAAGCTTTCTTT.